Listed below are T cell receptor beta chains from one sample, sequenced in a study of blood T cells in healthy people across ages. TCRdb re-called the 5' RACE reads through MiXCR, storing one row per CDR3 protein. The data contain 1.5 million to 2 million distinct CDR3 sequences, 35% to 50% of them seen just once; the ten biggest clones take up about 23%. Material: blood. Every receptor here comes from a human donor in good health. Both conserved end residues are part of each CDR3. The order of the fields is J gene, D gene, V gene, clone size, CDR3 DNA, CDR3 protein. A D gene is named only where the DNA matches it firmly. Clone size is not always given. Where it is, it says once, few, many or a class for expanded clones.

>TRBJ2-7|NA|TRBV5-5|many
TGTGCCAGCAGCTTGACGGCAGGGGAATCCTACGAGCAGTACTTC
CASSLTAGESYEQYF
>TRBJ2-1|TRBD2|TRBV7-8|few
TGTGCCAGCAGCTTAGCGCTGTGGGCTAGCGGGGGGGCCGAACAACCGGGAGGCGAGCAGTTCTTC
CASSLALWASGGAEQPGGEQFF
>TRBJ2-5|TRBD2|TRBV4-3|few
TGCGCCAGCAGTCCTAGGACTAGCGGGATGTACCAAGAGACCCAGTACTTC
CASSPRTSGMYQETQYF
>TRBJ2-4|TRBD1|TRBV30|few
TGTGCCTGGAGTGGGGGACAGGGGGAGGTCGGCATTCAGTACTTC
CAWSGGQGEVGIQYF
>TRBJ2-3|NA|TRBV7-2|many
TGTGCCAGCAGCTTAGACCTCACTAGTGGCCTAAGCACAGATACGCAGTATTTT
CASSLDLTSGLSTDTQYF
>TRBJ2-1|NA|TRBV11-2|NA
TGTGCCAGCAGCTTCGACTCCTACCCCGGGGGGCAGTTCTTC
CASSFDSYPGGQFF
>TRBJ2-7|TRBD2|TRBV5-4|few
TGTGCCAGCAGCCCCGTAGCGGGGGGAATCAGCGAGCAGTACTTC
CASSPVAGGISEQYF
>TRBJ2-5|TRBD2|TRBV3-1|NA
TGTGCCAGCAGCCAGGGGGGGACTCCCCACGCGGAGACCCAGTACTTC
CASSQGGTPHAETQYF
>TRBJ2-7|NA|TRBV2|NA
TGTGCCAGCAGTGAGGTACACGTCGGTAACGAGCAGTACTTC
CASSEVHVGNEQYF
>TRBJ2-3|NA|TRBV24-1|many
TGTGCCACCAGTGATTTGCGGTTCTCAGATACGCAGTATTTT
CATSDLRFSDTQYF
>TRBJ2-1|TRBD1|TRBV5-1|few
TGCGCCAGCAACCCGGGACAGGGTCTTTACAATGAGCAGTTCTTC
CASNPGQGLYNEQFF
>TRBJ2-4|TRBD2|TRBV6-5|many
TGTGCCAGCAGTCGCGGGAGTCGGCAACCTCAGATACATCAGTACTTC
CASSRGSRQPQIHQYF
>TRBJ2-5|NA|TRBV2|NA
TGTGCCAGCATAGGCGGTGAAGAGACCCAGTACTTC
CASIGGEETQYF
>TRBJ2-7|NA|TRBV12-3/TRBV12-4|NA
TGTGCCAGCAGTCGCAACCAGGGCTACGAGCAGTACTTC
CASSRNQGYEQYF
>TRBJ2-7|TRBD1|TRBV20-1|few
TGCAGTGCTAGCACGGGACAGTTCTCCTACGAGCAGTACTTC
CSASTGQFSYEQYF
>TRBJ2-5|NA|TRBV4-2|few
TGTGCCAGCAGCGATCCAGGGGAGGTGGAGACCCAGTACTTC
CASSDPGEVETQYF
>TRBJ2-5|TRBD1|TRBV7-9|few
TGTGCCAGCAGCCCCGCCCTGGGACAGCAAGAGACCCAGTACTTC
CASSPALGQQETQYF
>TRBJ2-2|TRBD2|TRBV5-1|NA
TGCGCCAGCAGCTTTCTAGCGGGGGGGCCCGACACCGGGGAGCTGTTTTTT
CASSFLAGGPDTGELFF
>TRBJ2-1|TRBD2|TRBV11-2|NA
TGTGCCAGCAGCTTAGGTCGGGGGGGCCTTGGGAATGAGCAGTTCTTC
CASSLGRGGLGNEQFF
>TRBJ1-2|NA|TRBV10-3|NA
TGTGCCATCATGGAGGGTGTAGGCTACACCTTC
CAIMEGVGYTF
>TRBJ2-5|NA|TRBV2|NA
TGTGCCAGCAGTAAGGTCGTCAGGGGAGAGACCCAGTACTTC
CASSKVVRGETQYF
>TRBJ1-5|NA|TRBV29-1|few
TGCAGCGTGGGGGAGGGAATGAATCAGCCCCAGCATTTT
CSVGEGMNQPQHF
>TRBJ1-1|NA|TRBV10-3|few
TGTGCCATCTCGCAGGGACGCCCTGAAGCTTTCTTT
CAISQGRPEAFF
>TRBJ1-2|NA|TRBV28|few
TGTGCCAGCAGTTTTGAGACAGGTTGGGGCTACACCTTC
CASSFETGWGYTF
>TRBJ2-5|NA|TRBV6-2/TRBV6-3|NA
TGTGCCAGCAGTTACTACCCGGGAGTCCAAGAGACCCAGTACTTC
CASSYYPGVQETQYF
>TRBJ2-3|TRBD1|TRBV29-1|few
TGCAGCGTTGGTGTAGGGGGCAGCACAGATACGCAGTATTTT
CSVGVGGSTDTQYF
>TRBJ2-7|NA|TRBV7-8|few
TGTGCCAGCAGCTTATCAAGCGGGCTCGGTACCTCCTACGAGCAGTACTTC
CASSLSSGLGTSYEQYF
>TRBJ2-3|TRBD2|TRBV7-2|few
TGTGCCAGCAGCTTACTGAGCGGGGGGTTACCAGATACGCAGTATTTT
CASSLLSGGLPDTQYF
>TRBJ2-1|TRBD2|TRBV12-3/TRBV12-4|NA
TGTGCCAGCACTCGGGAGGGTACGTACAATGAGCAGTTCTTC
CASTREGTYNEQFF
>TRBJ1-5|NA|TRBV30|few
TGTGCCTGGAGTATTAGTTCCAATCAGCCCCAGCATTTT
CAWSISSNQPQHF
>TRBJ2-5|TRBD1|TRBV10-3|few
TGTGCCACGACAGGGGAAGAGACCCAGTACTTC
CATTGEETQYF
>TRBJ2-1|NA|TRBV2|many
TGTGCCACCCTGGGGGATGAGCAGTTCTTC
CATLGDEQFF
>TRBJ2-4|NA|TRBV29-1|NA
TGCAGCGTTGACACGAACACCTACAATGAGCAGTACTTC
CSVDTNTYNEQYF
>TRBJ2-4|TRBD1|TRBV10-3|few
TGTGCCATCAGCCAGACAACCGGACAGGGTCACATTCAGTACTTC
CAISQTTGQGHIQYF
>TRBJ2-7|TRBD1|TRBV11-2|NA
TGTGCCAGCACATCCAAGTTGGGACAGGGTCCCTACGAGCAGTACTTC
CASTSKLGQGPYEQYF
>TRBJ1-2|NA|TRBV7-2|many
TGCGCCAGCAGCCAACCAGGGAGGGGCTATGGCTACACCTTC
CASSQPGRGYGYTF
>TRBJ1-4|NA|TRBV5-6|NA
TGTGCCAGCAGCCCAACAGGGAGGGGGAAACTGTTTTTT
CASSPTGRGKLFF
>TRBJ1-5|TRBD1|TRBV3-1|many
TGTGCCAGCAGTCAGGGGACAGGCGGACAGCCCCAGCATTTT
CASSQGTGGQPQHF
>TRBJ2-1|NA|TRBV11-2|NA
TGTGCCAGCAGCGTTCCCTCAGGGACCCAGTTCTTC
CASSVPSGTQFF
>TRBJ2-5|NA|TRBV29-1|NA
TGCAGCGTTGAAAGGGGGGCAAGCTCCGGGGAGACCCAGTACTTC
CSVERGASSGETQYF
>TRBJ1-1|NA|TRBV12-3/TRBV12-4|NA
TGTGCCAGCAGTCGCCCGGGACGGCTCAGCACTGAAGCTTTCTTT
CASSRPGRLSTEAFF
>TRBJ1-1|NA|TRBV14|NA
TGTGCCAGCAGCCAGGAGGCGTGGAGCACTGAAGCTTTCTTT
CASSQEAWSTEAFF
>TRBJ1-1|TRBD1|TRBV12-3/TRBV12-4|NA
TGTGCCAGCAGTTTTGTGTTCACTAGGGACAGGAGCACTGAAGCTTTCTTT
CASSFVFTRDRSTEAFF
>TRBJ2-7|NA|TRBV6-5|NA
TGTGCCAGCAGTTACCCCTTAGACGGCTCCGAGCAGTACTTC
CASSYPLDGSEQYF
>TRBJ1-2|NA|TRBV7-2|NA
TGTGCCAGCAGCTCCGGGTTACTTCCCTCCTATGGCTACACCTTC
CASSSGLLPSYGYTF
>TRBJ2-7|NA|TRBV4-3|many
TGCGCCAGCAGCCAAGTGGAGGGACGTGAGGGCGAGCAGTACTTC
CASSQVEGREGEQYF